The rows below give T cell receptor beta chains drawn from one sample of a study of blood T cells in healthy people across ages. TCRdb redid the calling of the 5' RACE reads with MiXCR, one entry per CDR3 protein. The sample includes some 760,000 distinct CDR3 sequences, 20% to 25% of them seen just once. These data also featured in a second study, about T cells of mothers and their children.

Sequences were obtained from blood. All receptors derive from a boy younger than 18 in good health. The CDR3 runs from the conserved cysteine through the conserved F or W. Each record gives: D gene, V gene, clone size, J gene, CDR3 length, CDR3 DNA, CDR3 protein. The D gene is left open where the match is weak. Clone size is stated in some rows and not others, as once, few, many or a class when expanded.

TRBD1	TRBV5-1	few	TRBJ2-7	15	TGCGCCAGCAGCACGGGACAGGGGGGCCCCTACGAGCAGTACTTC	CASSTGQGGPYEQYF
TRBD2	TRBV9	.	TRBJ2-1	16	TGTGCCAGCAGCTCACGACTAGCGGGAGGGCATAATGAGCAGTTCTTC	CASSSRLAGGHNEQFF
TRBD1	TRBV20-1	.	TRBJ2-7	14	TGCAGTGCTAGAGATACTAAAAGGGGGCACGAGCAGTACTTC	CSARDTKRGHEQYF
TRBD2	TRBV7-9	.	TRBJ2-7	14	TGTGCCAGCAGCTTCGCTAGCGGGCCCTACGAGCAGTACTTC	CASSFASGPYEQYF
.	TRBV2	few	TRBJ2-5	13	TGTGCCAGCAGTGGACAGAGGGAGCTGACCCAGTACTTC	CASSGQRELTQYF
.	TRBV6-6	few	TRBJ2-3	14	TGTGCCAGCAGTAACTACGGTATTTCGGATACGCAGTATTTT	CASSNYGISDTQYF
.	TRBV11-2	once	TRBJ2-7	14	TGTGCCAGCAGCTTCGGCGGGGTCCTCTACGAGCAGTACTTC	CASSFGGVLYEQYF
.	TRBV9	.	TRBJ1-4	14	TGTGCCAGCAGCGTAGGTATGGCGAGAGAAAAACTGTTTTTT	CASSVGMAREKLFF
TRBD2	TRBV12-5	few	TRBJ2-1	16	TGTGCTAGTGGTGGAATAGCGGGAGGACCAGTGAATGAGCAGTTCTTC	CASGGIAGGPVNEQFF
.	TRBV15	few	TRBJ1-1	15	TGTGCCACCAGCAGAGATCCGACCGGGGGCACTGAAGCTTTCTTT	CATSRDPTGGTEAFF
TRBD1	TRBV28	few	TRBJ2-1	12	TGTGCCAGCGACAGGGGGAACAATGAGCAGTTCTTC	CASDRGNNEQFF
.	TRBV24-1	.	TRBJ1-5	14	TGTGCCACCAGTCCCAGTGGGACTAATCAGCCCCAGCATTTT	CATSPSGTNQPQHF
TRBD2	TRBV5-1	once	TRBJ2-5	16	TGCGCCAGCAGCTTGGGGGCTAGCGGGGGCCATGAGACCCAGTACTTC	CASSLGASGGHETQYF
.	TRBV6-6	few	TRBJ2-6	15	TGTGCCAGCAGGGGACGGAACTCTGGGGCCAACGTCCTGACTTTC	CASRGRNSGANVLTF
TRBD1	TRBV2	.	TRBJ2-3	14	TGTGCCATCGTACGGGACAGGAGCACAGATACGCAGTATTTT	CAIVRDRSTDTQYF
TRBD2	TRBV12-5	.	TRBJ2-3	15	TGTGCTAGTGGCTTTAGCGGGCAGAGCACAGATACGCAGTATTTT	CASGFSGQSTDTQYF
TRBD1	TRBV10-3	few	TRBJ1-6	14	TGTGCCATCAGTGAGTGGACAGGGGTCACACCCCTCCACTTT	CAISEWTGVTPLHF
.	TRBV21-1	.	TRBJ2-5	13	TGTGCCAGCAGCACTGACATGATAGAGACCCAGTACTTC	CASSTDMIETQYF
.	TRBV4-3	few	TRBJ2-5	16	TGCGCCAGCAGCCAAACCACGACCACCCTCCAAGAGACCCAGTACTTC	CASSQTTTTLQETQYF
.	TRBV29-1	few	TRBJ2-7	14	TGCAGCGCCAGCTCGGGGACGGTCTCCTACGAGCAGTACTTC	CSASSGTVSYEQYF
.	TRBV3-1	.	TRBJ2-7	15	TGTGCCAGCAGCTCAGCGATAACAGCCCCCTACGAGCAGTACTTC	CASSSAITAPYEQYF
.	TRBV18	few	TRBJ1-5	15	TGTGTCAGCTCACTCTCAGATAATAGCAATCAGCCCCAGCATTTT	CVSSLSDNSNQPQHF
TRBD2	TRBV11-2	few	TRBJ2-2	15	TGTGCCAGCAGCGTTGGACTAGCTGGTACCGGGGAGCTGTTTTTT	CASSVGLAGTGELFF
TRBD2	TRBV11-3	.	TRBJ2-3	16	TGTGCCAGCAGCTTAGGAGTGACTAGCGGGATTGATACGCAGTATTTT	CASSLGVTSGIDTQYF
TRBD2	TRBV29-1	few	TRBJ2-1	16	TGCAGCGTTGAAACTACAGCGGGAGGTCACTACAATGAGCAGTTCTTC	CSVETTAGGHYNEQFF
TRBD2	TRBV12-3/TRBV12-4	few	TRBJ2-4	17	TGTGCCAGCAGTCACAGGAACGGGGGGGAATCCAAAAACATTCAGTACTTC	CASSHRNGGESKNIQYF
.	TRBV6-5	few	TRBJ2-5	12	TGTGCCAGCGGCGGGACTCAAGAGACCCAGTACTTC	CASGGTQETQYF
.	TRBV6-5	.	TRBJ2-3	10	TGTGCCAGCACAATAGAGACGCAGTATTTT	CASTIETQYF
.	TRBV12-3/TRBV12-4	.	TRBJ1-2	13	TGTGCCAGCAGTCCGGGACTTTCCTATGGCTACACCTTC	CASSPGLSYGYTF
TRBD1	TRBV11-2	few	TRBJ2-5	16	TGTGCCAGCAGCTTAGGGGACAGGGGTCTCCAAGAGACCCAGTACTTC	CASSLGDRGLQETQYF
TRBD1	TRBV7-2	few	TRBJ2-6	20	TGTGCCAGCAGCTTAAGTCGGGGGACAGGGGCCCTCTCTGGGGCCAACGTCCTGACTTTC	CASSLSRGTGALSGANVLTF
.	TRBV11-2	.	TRBJ1-4	13	TGTGCCAGCAGCCCCAGGATGGGGGAAAAACTGTTTTTT	CASSPRMGEKLFF
.	TRBV18	few	TRBJ2-7	14	TGTGCCAGCTTAGCCGGGTCAAAGATCTACGAGCAGTACTTC	CASLAGSKIYEQYF
.	TRBV20-1	.	TRBJ2-5	16	TGCAGTGCTAGAGATCGAAGACTAGGATCCCAAGAGACCCAGTACTTC	CSARDRRLGSQETQYF
.	TRBV3-1	.	TRBJ1-1	15	TGTGCCAGCAGCCGCTTCGAAGAAGGGGACACTGAAGCTTTCTTT	CASSRFEEGDTEAFF
.	TRBV7-9	.	TRBJ2-7	16	TGTGCCAGCAGTTCAATGTCCTGGGGCGGTGGATACGAGCAGTACTTC	CASSSMSWGGGYEQYF